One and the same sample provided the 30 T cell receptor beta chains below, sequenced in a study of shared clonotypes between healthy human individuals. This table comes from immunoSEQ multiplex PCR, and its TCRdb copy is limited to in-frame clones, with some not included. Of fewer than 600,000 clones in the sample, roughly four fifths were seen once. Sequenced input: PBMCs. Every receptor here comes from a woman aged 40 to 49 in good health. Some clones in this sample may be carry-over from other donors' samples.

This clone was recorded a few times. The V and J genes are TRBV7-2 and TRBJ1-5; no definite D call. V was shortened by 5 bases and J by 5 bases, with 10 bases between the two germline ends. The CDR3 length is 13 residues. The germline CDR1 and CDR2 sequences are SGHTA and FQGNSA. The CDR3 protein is CASSLTWDQPQHF. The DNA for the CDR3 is TGTGCCAGCAGCCTTACGTGGGATCAGCCCCAGCATTTT. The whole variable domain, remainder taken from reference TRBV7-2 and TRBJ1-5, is GAGVSQSPSNKVTEKGKDVELRCDPISGHTALYWYRQSLGQGLEFLIYFQGNSAPDKSGLPSDRFSAERTGGSVSTLTIQRTQQEDSAVYLCASSLTWDQPQHFGDGTRLSIL.

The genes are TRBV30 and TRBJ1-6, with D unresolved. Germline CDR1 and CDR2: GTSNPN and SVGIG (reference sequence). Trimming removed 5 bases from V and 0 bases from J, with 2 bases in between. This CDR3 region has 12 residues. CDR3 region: CAWGSYNSPLHF. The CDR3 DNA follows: TGTGCCTGGGGCTCCTATAATTCACCCCTCCACTTT.

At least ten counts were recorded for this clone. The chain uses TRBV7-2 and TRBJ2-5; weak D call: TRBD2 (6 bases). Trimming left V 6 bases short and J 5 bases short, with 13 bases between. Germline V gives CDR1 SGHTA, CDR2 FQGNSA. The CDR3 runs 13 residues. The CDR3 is CASRRSGGETQYF. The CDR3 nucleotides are TGTGCCAGCAGGCGGAGTGGAGGGGAGACCCAGTACTTC.

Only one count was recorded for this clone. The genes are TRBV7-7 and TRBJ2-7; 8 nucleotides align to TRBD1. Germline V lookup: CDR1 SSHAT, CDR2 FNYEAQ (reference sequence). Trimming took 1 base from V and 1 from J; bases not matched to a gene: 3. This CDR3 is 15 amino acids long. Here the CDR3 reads CASSLGTGRSYEQYF. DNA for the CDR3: TGTGCCAGCAGCTTAGGGACAGGGAGATCCTACGAGCAGTACTTC.

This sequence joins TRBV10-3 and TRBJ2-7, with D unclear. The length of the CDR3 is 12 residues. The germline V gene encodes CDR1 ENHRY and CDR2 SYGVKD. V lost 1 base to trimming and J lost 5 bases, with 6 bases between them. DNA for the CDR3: TGTGCCATCAGTGAGTTCGGTAACGAGCAGTACTTC. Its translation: CAISEFGNEQYF.

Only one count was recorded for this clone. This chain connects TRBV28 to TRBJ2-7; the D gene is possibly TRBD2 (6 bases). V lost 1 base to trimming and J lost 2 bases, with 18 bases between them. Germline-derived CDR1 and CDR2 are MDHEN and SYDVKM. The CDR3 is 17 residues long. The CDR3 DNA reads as TGTGCCAGCAGTTTATTAGTAAAAGGCTCTAGCGCCTACGAGCAGTACTTC. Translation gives CASSLLVKGSSAYEQYF.

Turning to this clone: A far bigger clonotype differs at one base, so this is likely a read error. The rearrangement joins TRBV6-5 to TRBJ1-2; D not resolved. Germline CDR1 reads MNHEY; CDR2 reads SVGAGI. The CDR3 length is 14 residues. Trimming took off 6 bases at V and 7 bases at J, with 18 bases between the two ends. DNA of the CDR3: TGTGCCAGCAGACTCCCCGGGGAGAAGAGTGGCTACACCTTC. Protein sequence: CASRLPGEKSGYTF.

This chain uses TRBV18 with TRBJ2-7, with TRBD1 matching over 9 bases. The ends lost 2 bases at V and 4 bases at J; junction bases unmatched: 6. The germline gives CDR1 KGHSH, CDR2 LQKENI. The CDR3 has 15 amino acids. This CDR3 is CASSPFRDRVYEQYF. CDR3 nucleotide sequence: TGTGCCAGCTCACCATTTCGGGACAGGGTTTACGAGCAGTACTTC. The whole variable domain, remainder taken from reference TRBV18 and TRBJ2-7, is NAGVMQNPRHLVRRRGQEARLRCSPMKGHSHVYWYRQLPEEGLKFMVYLQKENIIDESGMPKERFSAEFPKEGPSILRIQQVVRGDSAAYFCASSPFRDRVYEQYFGPGTRLTVT.

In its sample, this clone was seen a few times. CDR3 sequence (DNA): TGCAGCGTCGCATCGAGGCAGGGGACCACTGAAGCTTTCTTT. Protein product: CSVASRQGTTEAFF. The gene calls are TRBV29-1 and TRBJ1-1; D might be TRBD1 (6 bases). This CDR3 is 14 amino acids long. Trimming left V 6 bases short and J 4 bases short, with 18 bases between. Germline values: CDR1 SQVTM, CDR2 ANQGSEA.

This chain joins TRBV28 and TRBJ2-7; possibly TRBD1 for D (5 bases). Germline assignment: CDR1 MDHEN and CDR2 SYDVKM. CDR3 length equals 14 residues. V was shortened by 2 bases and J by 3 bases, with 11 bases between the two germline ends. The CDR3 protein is CASSLSRGYYEQYF. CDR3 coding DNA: TGTGCCAGCAGTTTAAGTAGGGGATACTACGAGCAGTACTTC.

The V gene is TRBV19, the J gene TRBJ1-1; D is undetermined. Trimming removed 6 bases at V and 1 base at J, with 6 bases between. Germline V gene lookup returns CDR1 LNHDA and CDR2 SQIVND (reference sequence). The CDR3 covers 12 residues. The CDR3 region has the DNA TGTGCCAGTAGATGGGGGAACACTGAAGCTTTCTTT. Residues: CASRWGNTEAFF.

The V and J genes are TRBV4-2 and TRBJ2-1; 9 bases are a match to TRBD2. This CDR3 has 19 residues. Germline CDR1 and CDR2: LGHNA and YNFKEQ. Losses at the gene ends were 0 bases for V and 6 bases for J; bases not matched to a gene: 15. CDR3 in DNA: TGTGCCAGCAGCCAAGATCTTCCCCTGACTAGCGGTCACCGCAATGAGCAGTTCTTC. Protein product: CASSQDLPLTSGHRNEQFF.

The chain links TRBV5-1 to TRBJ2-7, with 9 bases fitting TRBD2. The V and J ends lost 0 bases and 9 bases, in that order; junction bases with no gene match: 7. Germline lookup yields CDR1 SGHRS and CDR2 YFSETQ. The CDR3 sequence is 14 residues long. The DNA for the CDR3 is TGCGCCAGCAGCTTGGAGCAAGCGGGAGGCGCGCAGTACTTC. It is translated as CASSLEQAGGAQYF.

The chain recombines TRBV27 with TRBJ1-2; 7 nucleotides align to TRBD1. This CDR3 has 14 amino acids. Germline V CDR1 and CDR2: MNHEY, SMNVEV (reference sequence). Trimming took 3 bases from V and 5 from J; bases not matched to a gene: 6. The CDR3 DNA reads TGTGCCAGCAGTTTTCAGGGGGGGCGGTATGGCTACACCTTC. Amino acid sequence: CASSFQGGRYGYTF.

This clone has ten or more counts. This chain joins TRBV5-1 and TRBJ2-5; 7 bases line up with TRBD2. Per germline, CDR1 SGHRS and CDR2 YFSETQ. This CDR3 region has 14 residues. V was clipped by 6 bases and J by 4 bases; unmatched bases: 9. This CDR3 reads CASNREGVPETQYF. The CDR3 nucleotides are TGCGCCAGCAATAGGGAGGGAGTTCCAGAGACCCAGTACTTC.

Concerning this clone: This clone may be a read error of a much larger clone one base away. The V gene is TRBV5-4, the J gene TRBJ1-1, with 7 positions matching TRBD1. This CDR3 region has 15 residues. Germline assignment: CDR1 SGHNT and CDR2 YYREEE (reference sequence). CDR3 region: CASSPDRAKDTETFF. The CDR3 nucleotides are TGTGCCAGCAGTCCCGACAGGGCTAAGGACACTGAAACTTTCTTT.

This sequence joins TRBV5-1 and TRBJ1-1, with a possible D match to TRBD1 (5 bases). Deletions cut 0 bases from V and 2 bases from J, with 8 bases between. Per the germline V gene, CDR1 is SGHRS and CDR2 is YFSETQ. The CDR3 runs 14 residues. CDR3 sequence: CASSLARTNTEAFF. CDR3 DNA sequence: TGCGCCAGCAGCTTGGCCAGGACAAACACTGAAGCTTTCTTT.

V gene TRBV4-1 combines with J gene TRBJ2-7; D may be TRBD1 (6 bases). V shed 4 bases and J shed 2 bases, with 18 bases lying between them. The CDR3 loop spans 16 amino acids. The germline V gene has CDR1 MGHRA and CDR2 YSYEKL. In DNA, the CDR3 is TGCGCCAGCAGCCCCCAGACAGGACCGATTCCCTACGAGCAGTACTTC. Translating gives CASSPQTGPIPYEQYF.

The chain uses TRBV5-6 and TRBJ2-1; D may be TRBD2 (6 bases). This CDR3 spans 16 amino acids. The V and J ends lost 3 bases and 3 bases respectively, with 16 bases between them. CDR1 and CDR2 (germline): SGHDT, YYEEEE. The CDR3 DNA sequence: TGTGCCAGCAGCTGGGGCCCAGCGGGCAACTACAATGAGCAGTTCTTC. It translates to CASSWGPAGNYNEQFF.

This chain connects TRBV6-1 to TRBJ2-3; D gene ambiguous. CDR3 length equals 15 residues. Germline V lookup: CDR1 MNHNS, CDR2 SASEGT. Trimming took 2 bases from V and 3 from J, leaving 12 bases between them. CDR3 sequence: CASSENDLKTDTQYF. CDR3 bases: TGTGCCAGCAGTGAAAACGACCTGAAGACAGATACGCAGTATTTT.

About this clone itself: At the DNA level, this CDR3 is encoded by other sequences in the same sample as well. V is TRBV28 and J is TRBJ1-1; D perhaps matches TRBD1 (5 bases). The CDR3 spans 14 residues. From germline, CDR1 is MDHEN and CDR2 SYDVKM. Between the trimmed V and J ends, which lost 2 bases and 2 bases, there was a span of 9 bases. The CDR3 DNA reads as TGTGCCAGCAGTTTAACCGGGGCTAACACTGAAGCTTTCTTT. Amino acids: CASSLTGANTEAFF.

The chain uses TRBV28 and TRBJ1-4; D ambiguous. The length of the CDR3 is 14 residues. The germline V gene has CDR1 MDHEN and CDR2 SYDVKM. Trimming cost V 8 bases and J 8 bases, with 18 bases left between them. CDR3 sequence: CASRKGKTEEKLFF. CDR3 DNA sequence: TGTGCCAGCCGGAAAGGGAAAACGGAAGAAAAACTGTTTTTT.

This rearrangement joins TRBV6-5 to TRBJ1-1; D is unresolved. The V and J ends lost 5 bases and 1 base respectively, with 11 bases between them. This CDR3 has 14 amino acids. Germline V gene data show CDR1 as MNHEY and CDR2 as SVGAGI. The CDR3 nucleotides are TGTGCCAGCAGTGAAGGAGACGGGAACACTGAAGCTTTCTTT. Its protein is CASSEGDGNTEAFF.

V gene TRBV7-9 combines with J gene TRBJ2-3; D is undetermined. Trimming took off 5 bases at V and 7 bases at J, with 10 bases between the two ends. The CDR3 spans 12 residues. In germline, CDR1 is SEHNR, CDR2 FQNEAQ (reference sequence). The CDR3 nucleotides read TGTGCCAGCAGCCCGATGGTGAATACGCAGTATTTT. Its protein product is CASSPMVNTQYF.

As DNA, the CDR3 is TGTGCCAGCAGCGTGTATAGCGGGAGGGTAGAGCAGTTCTTC. Encoded protein: CASSVYSGRVEQFF. This sequence joins TRBV9 and TRBJ2-1, with 11 bases that match TRBD2. The CDR3 spans 14 residues. Germline V gene data show CDR1 as SGDLS and CDR2 as YYNGEE. With 2 bases clipped from V and 10 bases from J, the junction kept 5 bases outside the gene matches.

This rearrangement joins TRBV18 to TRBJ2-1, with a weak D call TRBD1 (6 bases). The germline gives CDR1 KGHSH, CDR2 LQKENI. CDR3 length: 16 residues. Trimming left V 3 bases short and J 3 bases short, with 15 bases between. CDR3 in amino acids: CASSPPTGTNYNEQFF. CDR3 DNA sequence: TGTGCCAGCTCACCTCCCACAGGGACGAACTACAATGAGCAGTTCTTC.

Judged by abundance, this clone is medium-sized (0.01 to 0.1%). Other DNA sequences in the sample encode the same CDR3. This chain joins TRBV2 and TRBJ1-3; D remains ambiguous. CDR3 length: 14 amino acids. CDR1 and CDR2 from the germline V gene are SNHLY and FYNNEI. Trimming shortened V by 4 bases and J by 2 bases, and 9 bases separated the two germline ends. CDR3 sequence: CASSVGGPGNTIYF. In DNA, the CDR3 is TGTGCCAGCAGTGTCGGAGGGCCTGGAAACACCATATATTTT.

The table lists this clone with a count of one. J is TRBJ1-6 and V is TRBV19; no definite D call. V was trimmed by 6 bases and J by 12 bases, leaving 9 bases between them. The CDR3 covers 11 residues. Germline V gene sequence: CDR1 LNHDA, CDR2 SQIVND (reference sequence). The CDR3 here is CASSSGLPLHF. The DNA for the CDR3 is TGTGCCAGTAGCTCGGGGTTACCCCTCCACTTT.

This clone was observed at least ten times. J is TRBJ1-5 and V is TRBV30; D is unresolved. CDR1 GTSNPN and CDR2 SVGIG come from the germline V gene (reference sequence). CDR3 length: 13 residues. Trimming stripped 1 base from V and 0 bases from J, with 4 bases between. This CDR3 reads CAWSAYSNQPQHF. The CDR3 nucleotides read TGTGCCTGGAGTGCCTATAGCAATCAGCCCCAGCATTTT.

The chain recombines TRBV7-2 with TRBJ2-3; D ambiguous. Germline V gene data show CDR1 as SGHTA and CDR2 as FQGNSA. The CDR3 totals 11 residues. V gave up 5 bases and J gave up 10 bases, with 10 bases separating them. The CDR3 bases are TGTGCCAGCAGCCTCCGGTTGGCGCAGTATTTT. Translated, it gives CASSLRLAQYF.